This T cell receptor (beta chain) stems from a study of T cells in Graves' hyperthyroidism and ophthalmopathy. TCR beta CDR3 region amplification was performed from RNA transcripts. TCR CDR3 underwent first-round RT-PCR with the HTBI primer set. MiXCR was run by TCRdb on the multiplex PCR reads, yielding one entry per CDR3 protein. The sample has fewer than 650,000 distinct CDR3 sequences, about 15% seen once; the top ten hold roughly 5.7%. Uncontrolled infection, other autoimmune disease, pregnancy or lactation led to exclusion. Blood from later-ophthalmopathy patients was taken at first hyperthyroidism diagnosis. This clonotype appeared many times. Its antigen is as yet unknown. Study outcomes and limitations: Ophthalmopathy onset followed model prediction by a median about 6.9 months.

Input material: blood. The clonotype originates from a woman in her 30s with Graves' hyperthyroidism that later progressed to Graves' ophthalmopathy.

Here the CDR3 DNA reads TGTGCCAGCAGCCCTGCTGCTAGCTATGGCTACACCTTC. Translation gives CASSPAASYGYTF. The chain carries TRBV5-6 and TRBJ1-2; D is ambiguous. V gave up 4 bases and J gave up 4 bases, with 11 bases separating them. This CDR3 spans 13 amino acids. Germline V lookup: CDR1 SGHDT, CDR2 YYEEEE.